This entry lists 18 T cell receptor beta chains sequenced from one sample in a study of T cells in Graves' hyperthyroidism and ophthalmopathy. RNA transcripts provided the source from which TCR beta CDR3 regions were amplified. An initial round of RT-PCR targeting the TCR CDR3 relied on the HTBI primer set. MiXCR, applied by TCRdb to the multiplex PCR reads, yields one record per CDR3 protein. The sample holds 530,000 or so distinct CDR3 sequences, just over 45% seen once. The sequenced sample was peripheral blood or thyroid tissue (not recorded which). Receptor source: a woman aged 18-30 years with Graves' hyperthyroidism.

Written as DNA, the CDR3 is TGTGCCACCAGTGAGACAGGGCGGGAGCCCCAGCATTTT. It yields the protein CATSETGREPQHF. J is TRBJ1-5 and V is TRBV24-1, with 7 bases that match TRBD1. This CDR3 has 13 amino acids. The J segment lost 8 bases and the V segment lost 4 bases, leaving 4 bases of the junction unmatched. Germline V lookup: CDR1 KGHDR, CDR2 SFDVKD.

The V gene is TRBV6-1, the J gene TRBJ1-4, with D uncertain. V was trimmed by 6 bases and J by 10 bases, leaving 15 bases between them. The CDR3 is 13 residues long. From germline, CDR1 is MNHNS and CDR2 SASEGT. Written as DNA, the CDR3 is TGTGCCAGCAGACCCTCCCAAGGAGGAAAACTGTTTTTT. Encoded protein: CASRPSQGGKLFF.

Regarding this clonotype: This likely comes from a read error, as the CDR3 has no conserved phenylalanine or tryptophan at its end. V gene TRBV6-1 combines with J gene TRBJ1-4, with a weak D call TRBD1 (5 bases). Germline V gene data show CDR1 as MNHNS and CDR2 as SASEGT. This CDR3 is 11 amino acids long. The V end was cut by 5 bases, the J end by 7 bases, with 5 bases between. This CDR3 is CASSRGEKLFL. Here the CDR3 DNA reads TGTGCCAGCAGTAGGGGTGAAAAACTGTTTCTT.

The chain has TRBV25-1 and TRBJ2-7; TRBD2 matches 7 bases. The better agreement between TRBJ2-1 and the DNA end casts doubt on the J call. CDR3 length: 15 amino acids. Germline CDR1 is MGHDK and CDR2 is SYGVNS. The CDR3 here is CASSEYGPGGGEQFF. The CDR3, as DNA: TGTGCCAGCAGTGAATATGGGCCCGGCGGGGGTGAGCAGTTCTTC.

This clonotype was picked up many times. In DNA form, the CDR3 reads TGTGCCAGCAGTGCGCGCATAGGGCCGAAAAGCTCCTACGAGCAGTACTTC. Protein product: CASSARIGPKSSYEQYF. The rearrangement joins TRBV2 to TRBJ2-7; D call uncertain. The CDR3 covers 17 residues. Trimming left V 4 bases short and J 0 bases short, with 19 bases between. Germline loops: CDR1 SNHLY, CDR2 FYNNEI.

There are many counts of this clonotype. This rearrangement joins TRBV24-1 to TRBJ1-2, with a weak D call TRBD1 (6 bases). Germline V gives CDR1 KGHDR, CDR2 SFDVKD. The CDR3 totals 13 residues. V was clipped by 4 bases and J by 8 bases, with 13 bases between them. The CDR3 DNA reads as TGTGCCACCAGTGAAGGGCAGGGGTTGGGCTACACCTTC. This encodes CATSEGQGLGYTF.

This clonotype was found many times. This chain connects TRBV11-2 to TRBJ1-1; D not certain. V was shortened by 1 base and J by 0 bases, with 9 bases between the two germline ends. The germline V gene encodes CDR1 SGHAT and CDR2 FQNNGV. The CDR3 sequence is 15 residues long. CDR3 nucleotide sequence: TGTGCCAGCAGCTTAGGCGTAGTTATGAACACTGAAGCTTTCTTT. It translates to CASSLGVVMNTEAFF.

The chain uses TRBV7-4 and TRBJ2-1, with unresolved D. This CDR3 spans 13 amino acids. The V end lost 1 base, the J end lost 6 bases, and 7 bases lay between the germline ends. In germline, CDR1 is SGHVT, CDR2 SQSDAQ. The CDR3 protein is CASSLDVGNEQFF. The CDR3 coding sequence is TGTGCCAGCAGCTTAGATGTAGGCAATGAGCAGTTCTTC.

The table lists this clonotype with many counts. The rearrangement uses TRBV20-1 and TRBJ1-2; D perhaps matches TRBD1 (5 bases). Germline CDR1 is DFQATT and CDR2 is SNEGSKA (reference sequence). V shed 0 bases and J shed 0 bases, with 20 bases lying between them. CDR3 length: 18 residues. CDR3 loop: CSARDLLGQAPANYGYTF. The CDR3 DNA follows: TGCAGTGCTAGAGATCTCTTGGGGCAGGCCCCAGCTAACTATGGCTACACCTTC.

The sample holds a few counts of this clonotype. The CDR3 region is CASSQDESGQGSYGYTF. CDR3 nucleotide sequence: TGCGCCAGCAGCCAAGATGAGTCCGGACAGGGAAGCTATGGCTACACCTTC. The chain carries TRBV4-1 and TRBJ1-2; 8 nucleotides agree with TRBD1. Germline V gene data show CDR1 as MGHRA and CDR2 as YSYEKL. CDR3 length: 17 amino acids. Trimming removed 0 bases from V and 4 bases from J; junction bases left unmatched: 10.

This clonotype was seen just once. The chain recombines TRBV10-1 with TRBJ2-2, with TRBD2 as a possible D gene (6 bases). CDR3 length: 13 residues. Germline V gives CDR1 WNHNN, CDR2 SYGVQD (reference sequence). V lost 6 bases and J 7 bases, leaving 12 bases between the germline ends. CDR3 region: CASSPGEVGELFF. In DNA form, the CDR3 reads TGCGCCAGCAGCCCGGGAGAGGTCGGGGAGCTGTTTTTT.

The genes are TRBV27 and TRBJ1-5; D is unclear. The CDR3 length is 15 residues. Germline CDR1 is MNHEY and CDR2 is SMNVEV (reference sequence). The V end was cut by 3 bases, the J end by 0 bases, with 9 bases between. CDR3 loop: CASSFSGYSNQPQHF. CDR3 DNA sequence: TGTGCCAGCAGTTTCTCTGGATATAGCAATCAGCCCCAGCATTTT.

In its sample, this clonotype was seen once. CDR3 nucleotides: TGTGCCAGTAGTCCGTGGACACCAGCCTACGAGCAGTACTTC. Its protein is CASSPWTPAYEQYF. The chain joins TRBV19 to TRBJ2-7; perhaps TRBD1 as D (5 bases). CDR3 size: 14 residues. V dropped 5 bases and J dropped 2 bases, with 13 bases sitting between them. CDR1 and CDR2 (germline): LNHDA, SQIVND (reference sequence). Full variable domain (remainder filled in from reference TRBV19 and TRBJ2-7): DGGITQSPKYLFRKEGQNVTLSCEQNLNHDAMYWYRQDPGQGLRLIYYSQIVNDFQKGDIAEGYSVSREKKESFPLTVTSAQKNPTAFYLCASSPWTPAYEQYFGPGTRLTVT.

This clonotype was found many times. This chain links TRBV19 with TRBJ1-5; D unclear. The CDR3 spans 12 residues. Germline lookup yields CDR1 LNHDA and CDR2 SQIVND (reference sequence). V lost 7 bases and J 4 bases, leaving 8 bases between the germline ends. This CDR3 reads CASTDGNQPQHF. The CDR3 nucleotides are TGTGCCAGTACCGATGGGAATCAGCCCCAGCATTTT.

This clonotype was found many times. This rearrangement joins TRBV6-4 to TRBJ1-6, with D hard to call. Trimming took 7 bases from V and 6 from J, leaving 10 bases between them. The germline V gene has CDR1 MRHNA and CDR2 SNTAGT. The CDR3 contains 13 residues. CDR3 sequence reads: CASIRTRNSPLHF. CDR3 DNA sequence: TGTGCCAGCATCCGCACGCGTAATTCACCCCTCCACTTT.

CDR3 protein: CATSRGSGTSGANVLTF. As DNA, the CDR3 is TGTGCCACCAGCAGAGGATCGGGGACATCTGGGGCCAACGTCCTGACTTTC. The chain carries TRBV15 and TRBJ2-6; D might be TRBD1 (6 bases). Germline V gives CDR1 LNHNV, CDR2 YYDKDF (reference sequence). The CDR3 is made up of 17 amino acids. Trimming took off 1 base at V and 1 base at J, with 11 bases between the two ends.

This clonotype has ten or more counts. The chain carries TRBV29-1 and TRBJ1-5; D gene unclear. Germline values: CDR1 SQVTM, CDR2 ANQGSEA. There are 15 residues in the CDR3. Trimming removed 5 bases from V and 5 bases from J, with 19 bases in between. The CDR3 region is CSVYRTLGADQPQHF. The CDR3 DNA reads as TGCAGCGTTTACCGCACGTTAGGCGCGGATCAGCCCCAGCATTTT.

This clonotype has ten or more counts. The chain couples TRBV25-1 to TRBJ2-5, with D perhaps TRBD2 (6 bases). Germline loops: CDR1 MGHDK, CDR2 SYGVNS. The length of the CDR3 is 16 residues. Between the trimmed V and J ends, which lost 4 bases and 2 bases, there was a span of 17 bases. The CDR3 sequence is CASSGFVAAKQETQYF. The DNA for the CDR3 is TGTGCCAGCAGTGGGTTCGTAGCGGCTAAACAAGAGACCCAGTACTTC.